This T cell receptor beta chain was found in a study of cytomegalovirus exposure and HLA in healthy donors. Study-wide results and limits: TCR beta V- and J-gene trimming was later associated with a missense DCLRE1C variant. Generally TCR sequences proved uncommon, though certain public TCRs appeared in numerous donors.

Healthy bone marrow donors made up the donor group. The count of this clone is one. The antigen is not known. Trimming removed 0 bases at V and 1 base at J, with 9 bases between. The CDR3 extends over 15 amino acids. CDR1 and CDR2 from the germline V gene are SEHNR and FQNEAQ (reference sequence). Use of 60 Vbeta and 13 Jbeta primers characterized the PCR. This table comes from immunoSEQ multiplex PCR, and its TCRdb copy is limited to in-frame clones, with some not included. The sample yields approximately 200,000 clones, 70% to 80% seen once. The receptor's source is a man aged 25 to 40 in good health and CMV-seronegative. The V and J genes are TRBV7-9 and TRBJ2-5; tentative D call: TRBD1 (7 bases). Input material: PBMCs. CDR3 DNA: TGTGCCAGCAGCTTAGCGCAGGGGGGCCAAGAGACCCAGTACTTC. Translating gives CASSLAQGGQETQYF.